These 21 T cell receptor beta chains share one sample of origin, sequenced in a study of PD-1 blockade in classical Hodgkin lymphoma. All patients experienced relapse after autologous stem cell transplantation, and brentuximab vedotin exposure was variable. The table came from immunoSEQ multiplex PCR; TCRdb's copy has only in-frame clones and leaves some out. Among 120,000 to 150,000 clones listed, about four fifths were seen once. The sequenced sample was peripheral blood mononuclear cells (PBMCs), obtained before the second cycle of nivolumab. The origin of the receptors is a human donor with classical Hodgkin lymphoma.

The V and J genes are TRBV5-4 and TRBJ2-7; the D gene is possibly TRBD1 (6 bases). Trimming stripped 3 bases from V and 3 bases from J, with 16 bases between. Germline-derived CDR1 and CDR2 are SGHNT and YYREEE (reference sequence). The CDR3 covers 15 residues. The CDR3 loop reads CASSSGQRGGYEQYF. CDR3 DNA sequence: TGTGCCAGCAGCTCAGGACAGCGAGGGGGCTACGAGCAGTACTTC. The entire variable domain, with the rest obtained from reference TRBV5-4 and TRBJ2-7, is as follows: ETGVTQSPTHLIKTRGQQVTLRCSSQSGHNTVSWYQQALGQGPQFIFQYYREEENGRGNFPPRFSGLQFPNYSSELNVNALELDDSALYLCASSSGQRGGYEQYFGPGTRLTVT.

The chain is built from TRBV5-6 and TRBJ2-1; D is possibly TRBD1 (6 bases). With 1 base removed from V and 8 bases from J, the gap between germline ends came to 7 bases. Germline CDR1 SGHDT, CDR2 YYEEEE. This CDR3 is 12 amino acids long. The CDR3 reads CASSLSGDEQFF. The CDR3 nucleotides read TGTGCCAGCAGCTTGTCAGGGGATGAGCAGTTCTTC.

The chain recombines TRBV29-1 with TRBJ1-2; 9 bases agree with TRBD1. V was pared by 3 bases and J by 7 bases, with 18 bases of the junction left unmatched. Germline lookup yields CDR1 SQVTM and CDR2 ANQGSEA. This CDR3 has 17 amino acids. This CDR3 reads CSVDRGGAGQGVFGYTF. The CDR3 coding sequence is TGCAGCGTTGACCGTGGGGGGGCGGGACAGGGAGTCTTTGGCTACACCTTC.

The V and J genes are TRBV5-1 and TRBJ2-5; a possible D gene is TRBD1 (5 bases). The DNA end is a closer match to TRBJ2-7, so the J assignment may be wrong. The CDR3 length is 13 residues. Per the germline V gene, CDR1 is SGHRS and CDR2 is YFSETQ. As DNA, the CDR3 is TGCGCCAGCAGCTTGGTTCAGGGCTACGAGCAGTACTTC. Its protein is CASSLVQGYEQYF.

This sequence joins TRBV6-5 and TRBJ1-2; the D gene is possibly TRBD1 (5 bases). The CDR3 covers 15 residues. Per germline, CDR1 MNHEY and CDR2 SVGAGI. The V and J ends lost 5 bases and 4 bases respectively, with 17 bases between them. The CDR3 sequence is CASSPQGSGFYGYTF. CDR3 DNA: TGTGCCAGCAGTCCGCAGGGCTCTGGGTTCTATGGCTACACCTTC.

The V call is TRBV6-5, the J call TRBJ1-5, with TRBD1 matching over 9 bases. Germline V CDR1 and CDR2: MNHEY, SVGAGI. The V segment lost 4 bases and the J segment 9 bases; nucleotides outside the gene matches: 10. This CDR3 is built from 15 residues. CDR3 region: CASSLAGTGIPPQHF. DNA of the CDR3: TGTGCCAGCAGTTTGGCCGGGACAGGGATCCCGCCCCAGCATTTT.

The J gene is TRBJ2-3, the V gene TRBV19; the match to TRBD2 covers 8 bases. The trim removed 3 bases at V and 4 bases at J, leaving 6 bases unmatched. CDR3 length equals 15 residues. Per the germline V gene, CDR1 is LNHDA and CDR2 is SQIVND (reference sequence). CDR3 residues: CASSIAGRDADTQYF. CDR3 coding DNA: TGTGCCAGTAGTATTGCCGGGAGGGATGCAGATACGCAGTATTTT.

This sequence joins TRBV30 and TRBJ1-1; D call uncertain. The germline V gene has CDR1 GTSNPN and CDR2 SVGIG (reference sequence). Between the trimmed V and J ends, which lost 0 bases and 1 base, there was a span of 15 bases. The CDR3 has 16 residues. CDR3 residues: CAWSVPFWARNTEAFF. The CDR3 DNA reads TGTGCCTGGAGTGTCCCGTTCTGGGCGAGGAACACTGAAGCTTTCTTT.

This clone was seen a single time. CDR3 region: CASSPGLAIMEQYF. For the CDR3, the DNA is TGTGCCAGCTCACCGGGACTAGCGATAATGGAGCAGTACTTC. J is TRBJ2-7 and V is TRBV18, with 10 bases fitting TRBD2. CDR1 and CDR2 from the germline V gene are KGHSH and LQKENI. The CDR3 runs to 14 residues. With 3 bases clipped from V and 7 bases from J, the junction kept 6 bases outside the gene matches. Combining the CDR3 with reference TRBV18 and TRBJ2-7 gives the whole variable domain NAGVMQNPRHLVRRRGQEARLRCSPMKGHSHVYWYRQLPEEGLKFMVYLQKENIIDESGMPKERFSAEFPKEGPSILRIQQVVRGDSAAYFCASSPGLAIMEQYFGPGTRLTVT.

This clone has only a few counts. This rearrangement joins TRBV19 to TRBJ2-7; 8 bases are shared with TRBD1. Germline CDR1 and CDR2: LNHDA and SQIVND (reference sequence). V dropped 6 bases and J dropped 5; count of bases not matched to a gene: 9. The CDR3 consists of 14 residues. CDR3 sequence reads: CASSSSGTGDEQYF. The CDR3 nucleotides are TGTGCCAGTAGCTCATCCGGGACAGGAGACGAGCAGTACTTC.

The CDR3 sequence is CASSLETAFQETQYF. The DNA of the CDR3 is TGTGCCAGCAGCTTAGAAACAGCGTTCCAAGAGACCCAGTACTTC. This sequence joins TRBV7-2 and TRBJ2-5; no definite D call. Trimming removed 1 base from V and 1 base from J, with 10 bases in between. The V gene's germline CDR1 is SGHTA and CDR2 FQGNSA. The CDR3 is 15 residues long.

The genes are TRBV6-6 and TRBJ1-2; 9 bases fit TRBD1. Germline loops: CDR1 MNHNY, CDR2 SVGAGI (reference sequence). V trimming: 6 bases; J trimming: 6 bases; junction bases outside the gene matches: 8. This CDR3 region has 14 residues. The CDR3 DNA reads TGTGCCAGCAGACCCCCGGGACAGGGCAATGGCTACACCTTC. It codes for CASRPPGQGNGYTF.

CDR3 amino acids: CASSLGGWQETQYF. The CDR3, as DNA: TGTGCCAGCAGCTTGGGGGGTTGGCAAGAGACCCAGTACTTC. The chain carries TRBV5-6 and TRBJ2-5, with no clear D. There are 14 residues in the CDR3. The germline gives CDR1 SGHDT, CDR2 YYEEEE. V gave up 0 bases and J gave up 2 bases, with 8 bases separating them.

On this clone itself: A much larger clone sits a single nucleotide away, making a read error possible. The chain combines TRBV4-2 with TRBJ2-3, with D possibly being TRBD2 (6 bases). This CDR3 comprises 16 residues. The germline CDR1 and CDR2 sequences are LGHNA and YNFKEQ. V lost 4 bases, J lost 7 bases, and 21 bases lay in between. The DNA for the CDR3 is TGTGCCAGCAGCCGCCGCGGAGGGGATGGTGGAAATACGCAGTATTTT. Amino acids: CASSRRGGDGGNTQYF.

The chain's CDR3 is CASSVEGAVNADTQYF. CDR3 nucleotide sequence: TGTGCCAGCAGCGTAGAAGGGGCCGTTAATGCAGATACGCAGTATTTT. The rearrangement uses TRBV9 and TRBJ2-3; D is perhaps TRBD1 (5 bases). The CDR3 is made up of 16 amino acids. The V end lost 0 bases, the J end lost 4 bases, and 15 bases lay between the germline ends. Germline V gives CDR1 SGDLS, CDR2 YYNGEE.

This clone came up many times. The V and J genes are TRBV2 and TRBJ1-4; unclear D gene. Germline CDR1 SNHLY, CDR2 FYNNEI. V was shortened by 4 bases and J by 4 bases, with 13 bases between the two germline ends. The CDR3 consists of 15 residues. As DNA, the CDR3 is TGTGCCAGCAGTGGAAGTGACGGCTTTAATGAAAAACTGTTTTTT. Protein: CASSGSDGFNEKLFF.

The V gene is TRBV5-1, the J gene TRBJ2-6; 7 nucleotides agree with TRBD1. Looked up from germline, CDR1 is SGHRS and CDR2 is YFSETQ. The CDR3 totals 15 residues. With 5 bases clipped from V and 4 bases from J, the junction kept 6 bases outside the gene matches. The CDR3 nucleotides are TGCGCCAGCAGTTTAACAGGGGTAGGGGCCAACGTCCTGACTTTC. It yields the protein CASSLTGVGANVLTF.

This clone has only a few counts. The chain uses TRBV2 and TRBJ2-7; D possibly matches TRBD1 or TRBD2 (6 bases each). Looked up from germline, CDR1 is SNHLY and CDR2 is FYNNEI. The ends were cut back, 4 bases at V and 4 bases at J, with 14 bases in the middle. The CDR3 sequence is 14 residues long. CDR3 sequence (DNA): TGTGCCAGCAGTGCAGGAGGGGGGCCTTACGAGCAGTACTTC. Encoded protein: CASSAGGGPYEQYF.

Here the CDR3 reads CASKTPGLAGGYEQFF. CDR3 coding DNA: TGTGCCAGCAAAACACCGGGACTAGCGGGAGGATATGAGCAGTTCTTC. The chain recombines TRBV2 with TRBJ2-1; TRBD2 aligns across 15 bases. Germline V gene lookup returns CDR1 SNHLY and CDR2 FYNNEI. Unmatched junction bases numbered 9, after V lost 7 bases and J lost 8 bases. The CDR3 extends over 16 amino acids.

This clone was recorded once. The rearrangement uses TRBV6-6 and TRBJ1-3; TRBD1 matches 7 bases. V lost 0 bases to trimming and J lost 2 bases; unmatched junction nucleotides: 4. From germline, CDR1 is MNHNY and CDR2 SVGAGI (reference sequence). The CDR3 totals 16 residues. CDR3 sequence (DNA): TGTGCCAGCAGTTACTCGACAGGGTACGCTGGAAACACCATATATTTT. Translated: CASSYSTGYAGNTIYF.

This clone was found a few times. This sequence joins TRBV6-6 and TRBJ2-2; possibly TRBD1 for D (6 bases). V shed 5 bases and J shed 3 bases, with 13 bases lying between them. CDR1 and CDR2 from the germline V gene are MNHNY and SVGAGI (reference sequence). The CDR3 sequence is 15 residues long. CDR3: CASSTGWTDTGELFF. The CDR3 DNA reads as TGTGCCAGCAGTACCGGATGGACAGACACCGGGGAGCTGTTTTTT.